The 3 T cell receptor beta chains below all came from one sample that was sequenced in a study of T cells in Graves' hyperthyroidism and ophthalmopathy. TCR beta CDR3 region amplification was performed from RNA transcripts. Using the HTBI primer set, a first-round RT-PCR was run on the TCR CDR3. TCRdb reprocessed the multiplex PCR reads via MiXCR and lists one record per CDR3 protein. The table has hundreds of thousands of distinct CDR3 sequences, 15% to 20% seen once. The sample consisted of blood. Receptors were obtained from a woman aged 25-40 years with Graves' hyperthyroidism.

CDR3 protein: CASSLEPGTDLTDTQYF. CDR3 bases: TGCGCCAGCAGCCTAGAACCCGGGACCGACCTCACAGATACGCAGTATTTT. The V gene is TRBV5-1, the J gene TRBJ2-3; D tentatively reads TRBD1 or TRBD2 (5 bases each). Deletions cut 4 bases from V and 2 bases from J, with 20 bases between. The CDR3 spans 17 residues. Per germline, CDR1 SGHRS and CDR2 YFSETQ.

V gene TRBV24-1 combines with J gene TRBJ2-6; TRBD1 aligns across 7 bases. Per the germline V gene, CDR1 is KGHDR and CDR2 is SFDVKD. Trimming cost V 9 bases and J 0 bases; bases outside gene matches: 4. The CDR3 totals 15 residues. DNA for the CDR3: TGTGCCACCGGTAACAGGGGCTCTGGGGCCAACGTCCTGACTTTC. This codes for CATGNRGSGANVLTF.

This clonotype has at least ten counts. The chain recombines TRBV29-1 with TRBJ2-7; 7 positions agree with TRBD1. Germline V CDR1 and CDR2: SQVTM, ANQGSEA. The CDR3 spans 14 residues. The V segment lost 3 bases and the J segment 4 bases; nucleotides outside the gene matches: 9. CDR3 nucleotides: TGCAGCGTTGATGGGGCCACAGGGGTGTACGAGCAGTACTTC. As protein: CSVDGATGVYEQYF.